This T cell receptor (beta chain) was identified in a study of blood T cell repertoires in COVID-19. In the source study's methods: How many nucleated cells were present was estimated from reference gene primer amplification. Method: immunoSEQ multiplex PCR; TCRdb's copy keeps in-frame clones and lacks some. The DNA was the basis for D and trimming; V, J and clone size are from that table. The sample has roughly 15,000 clones, around 70% seen once. The germline V gene encodes CDR1 SGHRS and CDR2 YFSETQ. This CDR3 comprises 15 residues. V lost 0 bases to trimming and J lost 0 bases, with 7 bases between them.

The material sequenced was peripheral blood. V and J are TRBV5-1 and TRBJ1-3; D gene ambiguous. This sequence originates from a man between 60 and 75 years old with acute or convalescent COVID-19. DNA for the CDR3: TGCGCCAGCAGCTTGGAACAGAACTCTGGAAACACCATATATTTT. Protein product: CASSLEQNSGNTIYF.